Presented here are 18 T cell receptor beta chains from one specimen sequenced in a study of CD8 T cells in Susac syndrome (dated by TCRdb to the late 2010s). Library generation was performed with the immunoSEQ multiplex PCR assay. RNA was extracted using the RNeasy kit, and roughly 0.45 to 1 ug of the RNA was reverse transcribed with random hexamers. TCRdb reprocessing: public reads trimmed at Q25 with fastp, clones called with MiXCR, in-frame beta chains kept. Rows are combined by CDR3 protein, so each entry shows the most common genes and DNA. Across this sample there are approximately 230,000 distinct CDR3 sequences, with around 93% seen only once. Together, the top ten hold roughly 0.072% of the sample. The sequenced material came from CD4+ T cells from PBMCs. These receptors all stem from a human donor with multiple sclerosis.

The V and J genes are TRBV6-5 and TRBJ1-5; D is undetermined. V was shortened by 7 bases and J by 1 base, with 11 bases between the two germline ends. Per the germline V gene, CDR1 is MNHEY and CDR2 is SVGAGI. The CDR3 sequence is 14 residues long. This CDR3 reads CASKGGGSNQPQHF. CDR3 coding DNA: TGTGCCAGCAAAGGTGGTGGGAGCAATCAGCCCCAGCATTTT.

The chain uses TRBV11-3 and TRBJ2-1; 7 bases align to TRBD2. The CDR3 consists of 15 residues. The ends lost 4 bases at V and 7 bases at J; junction bases unmatched: 10. Looked up from germline, CDR1 is SGHNT and CDR2 is YENEEA. The CDR3 bases are TGTGCCAGCAGCTCCCTGGCGGGAGTGGTGAATGAGCAGTTCTTC. It translates to CASSSLAGVVNEQFF.

The chain recombines TRBV7-8 with TRBJ2-3; D unresolved. Germline V CDR1 and CDR2: SGHVS, FQNEAQ. Between the trimmed V and J ends, which lost 1 base and 2 bases, there was a span of 7 bases. This CDR3 has 14 amino acids. The CDR3 bases are TGTGCCAGCAGCTTAGAACGTCACACAGATACGCAGTATTTT. Translating gives CASSLERHTDTQYF.

The genes are TRBV30 and TRBJ1-5, with D hard to call. Germline assignment: CDR1 GTSNPN and CDR2 SVGIG (reference sequence). Trimming removed 7 bases at V and 5 bases at J, with 15 bases between. This CDR3 is 13 amino acids long. The CDR3 DNA reads as TGTGCCTTTCCGGGGTCCCCCGATCAGCCCCAGCATTTT. Translation: CAFPGSPDQPQHF.

This clonotype turned up a few times. This rearrangement joins TRBV30 to TRBJ2-7; no definite D call. CDR1 is GTSNPN, CDR2 SVGIG, per germline (reference sequence). V was shortened by 0 bases and J by 6 bases, with 9 bases between the two germline ends. The CDR3 sequence is 12 residues long. In DNA form, the CDR3 reads TGTGCCTGGAGTGTTGGGTTCGGCGAGCAGTACTTC. This gives the protein CAWSVGFGEQYF.

For the CDR3, the DNA is TGTGCCAGCTCACCAGGGAAGACTGGAAACACCATATATTTT. Translated: CASSPGKTGNTIYF. The rearrangement joins TRBV18 to TRBJ1-3; D gene uncertain. CDR1 and CDR2 from the germline V gene are KGHSH and LQKENI. The CDR3 covers 14 residues. The ends were cut back, 2 bases at V and 2 bases at J, with 7 bases in the middle.

This clonotype appeared a single time. The V call is TRBV6-1, the J call TRBJ2-7; TRBD2 might be the D (5 bases). This CDR3 is built from 17 residues. In germline, CDR1 is MNHNS, CDR2 SASEGT. V lost 0 bases and J 6 bases, leaving 21 bases between the germline ends. The DNA of the CDR3 is TGTGCCAGCAGTGAAGCGAGGGAAGGATATTGGGCTACCGAGCAGTACTTC. Amino acids: CASSEAREGYWATEQYF.

The V call is TRBV19, the J call TRBJ2-4; 8 bases agree with TRBD1. The CDR3 has 12 residues. With V trimmed by 10 bases and J by 8 bases, 7 bases remained unmatched. Germline loops: CDR1 LNHDA, CDR2 SQIVND (reference sequence). As DNA, the CDR3 is TGTGCCACCTCAACAGGGGGAGACATTCAGTACTTC. Its protein is CATSTGGDIQYF.

The rearrangement links TRBV20-1 to TRBJ2-3, with 8 positions matching TRBD2. The CDR3 has 13 amino acids. V shed 6 bases and J 4 bases; nucleotides not matched to a gene: 6. Germline CDR1 reads DFQATT; CDR2 reads SNEGSKA (reference sequence). The CDR3 here is CSAVGLVADTQYF. Written as DNA, the CDR3 is TGCAGTGCGGTGGGACTAGTCGCAGATACGCAGTATTTT.

The chain has TRBV5-1 and TRBJ1-1; D gene uncertain. V lost 3 bases and J lost 1, with 10 bases in between. Germline CDR1 reads SGHRS; CDR2 reads YFSETQ. CDR3 size: 14 residues. CDR3 sequence reads: CASSSPGRNTEAFF. The CDR3 DNA is TGCGCCAGCAGCTCCCCGGGCAGGAACACTGAAGCTTTCTTT.

J is TRBJ1-2 and V is TRBV24-1; D possibly corresponds to TRBD1 (6 bases). With 2 bases removed from V and 3 bases from J, the gap between germline ends came to 9 bases. The CDR3 length is 14 residues. CDR1 and CDR2 (germline): KGHDR, SFDVKD. Written as DNA, the CDR3 is TGTGCCACCAGTGATTGGGGGGCCCACTATGGCTACACCTTC. Amino acids: CATSDWGAHYGYTF.

The gene calls are TRBV7-2 and TRBJ1-5, with D perhaps matching TRBD1 (5 bases). V shed 1 base and J shed 7 bases, with 14 bases lying between them. Germline assignment: CDR1 SGHTA and CDR2 FQGNSA. This CDR3 spans 15 amino acids. The CDR3, as DNA: TGTGCCAGCAGCTTAGGGCAGGGATTGGGACAGCCCCAGCATTTT. Translation: CASSLGQGLGQPQHF.

This clonotype was observed once. The V gene is TRBV28, the J gene TRBJ2-1; D gene uncertain. V lost 3 bases and J 7 bases, leaving 4 bases between the germline ends. The CDR3 extends over 11 amino acids. The germline V gene has CDR1 MDHEN and CDR2 SYDVKM. The CDR3 sequence: CASSFRNEQFF. CDR3 coding DNA: TGTGCCAGCAGTTTTAGGAATGAGCAGTTCTTC.

The J gene is TRBJ2-2, the V gene TRBV5-1; TRBD2 agrees at 9 bases. The V gene's germline CDR1 is SGHRS and CDR2 YFSETQ. J gave up 0 bases and V 2 bases, and 5 bases lay outside the gene matches. This CDR3 is built from 17 residues. The CDR3 loop reads CASSLGLAIANTGELFF. The CDR3 region has the DNA TGCGCCAGCAGCTTAGGACTAGCGATCGCGAACACCGGGGAGCTGTTTTTT. Variable domain in full (rest from reference TRBV5-1 and TRBJ2-2): KAGVTQTPRYLIKTRGQQVTLSCSPISGHRSVSWYQQTPGQGLQFLFEYFSETQRNKGNFPGRFSGRQFSNSRSEMNVSTLELGDSALYLCASSLGLAIANTGELFFGEGSRLTVL.

This clonotype has only one observation. The chain recombines TRBV7-2 with TRBJ2-5; TRBD2 matches at 12 bases. The length of the CDR3 is 16 residues. Per germline, CDR1 SGHTA and CDR2 FQGNSA. V lost 5 bases and J lost 6; bases outside the gene matches: 10. DNA of the CDR3: TGTGCCAGCAGCCCCTCTAGCGGGGGGGCCGGGAAGACCCAGTACTTC. Protein product: CASSPSSGGAGKTQYF.

CDR3 nucleotide sequence: TGTGCTAGTGGTTTGGACAGGGACCCCGAAGCTTTCTTT. Translation: CASGLDRDPEAFF. The chain carries TRBV12-5 and TRBJ1-1; D might be TRBD1 (6 bases). The CDR3 contains 13 residues. Trimming removed 1 base at V and 8 bases at J, with 11 bases between. CDR1 is LGHNT and CDR2 is FRNRAP in the germline V gene.

The chain recombines TRBV7-8 with TRBJ1-2; D is possibly TRBD1 (6 bases). The CDR3 consists of 15 residues. Germline CDR1 SGHVS, CDR2 FQNEAQ. V lost 5 bases and J 2 bases, leaving 15 bases between the germline ends. CDR3 amino acids: CASSLRRTDNYGYTF. The CDR3 region has the DNA TGTGCCAGCAGCCTGAGAAGGACAGACAACTATGGCTACACCTTC.

This clonotype was picked up a small number of times. The V and J genes are TRBV28 and TRBJ2-3, with D possibly called TRBD1 or TRBD2 (5 bases each). Germline values: CDR1 MDHEN, CDR2 SYDVKM. Trimming stripped 5 bases from V and 3 bases from J, with 12 bases between. There are 14 residues in the CDR3. Written as DNA, the CDR3 is TGTGCCAGCAGTGTGAGGGGTCCGACAGATACGCAGTATTTT. It yields the protein CASSVRGPTDTQYF. Complete variable domain (other parts from reference TRBV28 and TRBJ2-3): DVKVTQSSRYLVKRTGEKVFLECVQDMDHENMFWYRQDPGLGLRLIYFSYDVKMKEKGDIPEGYSVSREKKERFSLILESASTNQTSMYLCASSVRGPTDTQYFGPGTRLTVL.